The 2 T cell receptor beta chains presented below share a single source sample, sequenced in a study of cytomegalovirus exposure and HLA in healthy donors. Primers: 60 Vbeta forward and 13 Jbeta reverse. TCRdb keeps only in-frame clones here, not all; method: immunoSEQ multiplex PCR. The top ten clones hold about 6% of a sample with 90,000 to 150,000 clones, under 85% of them seen once. The sequenced material came from PBMCs. These receptors all stem from a man between 18 and 35 years old in good health and CMV-seropositive.

This chain joins TRBV5-1 and TRBJ2-7, with TRBD2 matching over 9 bases. This CDR3 is built from 15 residues. Germline V gene lookup returns CDR1 SGHRS and CDR2 YFSETQ. The J segment lost 2 bases and the V segment lost 4 bases, leaving 7 bases of the junction unmatched. The CDR3 region has the DNA TGCGCCAGCAGCGGGTTAGCGGGGGCCACCTACGAGCAGTACTTC. It encodes CASSGLAGATYEQYF.

This clone was seen only once. V is TRBV7-2 and J is TRBJ2-3, with D perhaps TRBD1 (5 bases). CDR3 size: 12 residues. V gave up 4 bases and J gave up 5 bases, with 7 bases separating them. Germline loops: CDR1 SGHTA, CDR2 FQGNSA. The CDR3 loop reads CASSWGRDTQYF. CDR3 sequence (DNA): TGTGCCAGCAGCTGGGGCAGAGATACGCAGTATTTT.